Presented here are 9 T cell receptor beta chains from one specimen sequenced in a study of OX40 agonist ivuxolimab in advanced cancers. TCRdb's table, derived via immunoSEQ multiplex PCR, lists solely in-frame clones and lacks some. This table has about 78,000 clones, around 86% appearing once. Source: CD4+ or CD8+ T cells sorted from blood, taken in a trial of the OX40 agonist ivuxolimab. Receptors originate from an adult with an advanced solid tumor such as melanoma, head and neck, liver or kidney cancer.

The chain combines TRBV29-1 with TRBJ2-1, with D possibly TRBD2 on 5 matching bases. The CDR3 length is 12 residues. CDR1 is SQVTM, CDR2 ANQGSEA, per germline. V shed 3 bases and J shed 6 bases, with 9 bases lying between them. The CDR3 sequence: CSVERAGNEQFF. CDR3 DNA sequence: TGCAGCGTTGAGCGGGCAGGCAATGAGCAGTTCTTC.

The gene calls are TRBV6-1 and TRBJ2-7; D not resolved. The V gene lost 5 bases and the J gene lost 0 bases, with 5 bases spanning the gap. This CDR3 comprises 12 residues. Germline assignment: CDR1 MNHNS and CDR2 SASEGT. As DNA, the CDR3 is TGTGCCAGCAGTTTCTCCTCCTACGAGCAGTACTTC. Its translation: CASSFSSYEQYF.

The chain couples TRBV12-5 to TRBJ2-2, with D possibly TRBD2 on 5 matching bases. Germline CDR1 is LGHNT and CDR2 is FRNRAP. Trimming shortened V by 1 base and J by 6 bases, and 12 bases separated the two germline ends. CDR3 length equals 15 residues. The CDR3 sequence is CASGLGKGSPGELFF. The CDR3 region has the DNA TGTGCTAGTGGTTTGGGAAAAGGGAGCCCCGGGGAGCTGTTTTTT.

The chain has TRBV2 and TRBJ2-5, with 10 bases aligning to TRBD2. Germline V gene data show CDR1 as SNHLY and CDR2 as FYNNEI. The CDR3 runs to 15 residues. The V gene end was trimmed by 6 bases and the J gene end by 1 base; junction bases not matched to a gene: 5. CDR3 loop: CASREPSGSQETQYF. The CDR3 DNA reads as TGTGCCAGCAGGGAACCTAGCGGGAGCCAAGAGACCCAGTACTTC.

The gene calls are TRBV14 and TRBJ1-2; no reliable D call. The length of the CDR3 is 13 residues. In germline, CDR1 is SGHDN, CDR2 FVKESK. Trimming removed 4 bases from V and 3 bases from J, with 9 bases in between. The CDR3: CASSRNGYYGYTF. In nucleotides, the CDR3 is TGTGCCAGCAGCCGTAATGGGTACTATGGCTACACCTTC.

This sequence joins TRBV19 and TRBJ1-1; TRBD1 might be the D (6 bases). V lost 4 bases to trimming and J lost 0 bases, with 12 bases between them. This CDR3 is 15 amino acids long. Germline CDR1 and CDR2: LNHDA and SQIVND (reference sequence). The CDR3 DNA reads TGTGCCAGTAGTAGGGCCGGGACATTGAACACTGAAGCTTTCTTT. Protein: CASSRAGTLNTEAFF.

The genes are TRBV19 and TRBJ2-3, with D maybe TRBD2 (5 bases). The CDR3 runs 13 residues. V was trimmed by 5 bases and J by 5 bases, leaving 11 bases between them. Germline V lookup: CDR1 LNHDA, CDR2 SQIVND (reference sequence). As DNA, the CDR3 is TGTGCCAGTAGTTTTTCGGGGTTAGATACGCAGTATTTT. This codes for CASSFSGLDTQYF.

A remark on this clone: Sequence at one end of the junction differs from germline and may be a read error. This chain links TRBV19 with TRBJ1-1; D uncertain. CDR3 length equals 10 residues. Germline lookup yields CDR1 LNHDA and CDR2 SQIVND (reference sequence). CDR3 nucleotides: TGTGCCAGTAGTATTGGTGGAAGGTCCTTT. Amino acids: CASSIGGRSF. The full variable domain, with the rest looked up from reference TRBV19 and TRBJ1-1, is DGGITQSPKYLFRKEGQNVTLSCEQNLNHDAMYWYRQDPGQGLRLIYYSQIVNDFQKGDIAEGYSVSREKKESFPLTVTSAQKNPTAFYLCASSIGGRSFGQGTRLTVV.

This clone came up a few times. Other DNA sequences in this sample translate to the same CDR3. The chain joins TRBV6-5 to TRBJ2-1; D gene ambiguous. The CDR3 spans 14 residues. Germline CDR1 is MNHEY and CDR2 is SVGAGI. The ends were cut back, 0 bases at V and 6 bases at J, with 9 bases in the middle. CDR3 nucleotide sequence: TGTGCCAGCAGTTACTCTGGAAGATCCAATGAGCAGTTCTTC. This translates into CASSYSGRSNEQFF.